Sequencing of this T cell receptor beta chain was carried out in a study of blood T cell repertoires in COVID-19. Across the whole study: From the United States, Italy and Spain came samples of acute and convalescent COVID-19.

This clone was seen a single time. Resolution of symptoms, clearance, or two negative PCRs was present in recovered Cohort 3 donors. In the authors' workflow: It was from reference gene primer amplification that nucleated cell counts were estimated. Produced via immunoSEQ multiplex PCR; TCRdb's table is partial and in-frame only. The DNA was the basis for D and trimming; V, J and clone size are from that table. The table shows some 490,000 clones, with 80% to 90% occurring only once. V was shortened by 4 bases and J by 6 bases, with 9 bases between the two germline ends. From germline, CDR1 is SGHNT and CDR2 YENEEA. This CDR3 spans 12 amino acids.

Sequencing was done on a sample of PBMCs or T cells enriched from blood (not recorded which). V is TRBV11-3 and J is TRBJ1-1; no clear D gene. This TCR came from a woman aged 55-75 years who had recovered from COVID-19. This CDR3 is CASSSWPPEAFF. The CDR3 DNA reads TGTGCCAGCAGCTCTTGGCCACCTGAAGCTTTCTTT.